These 6 T cell receptor beta chains came from one sample sequenced in a study of T cell responses to AZD1222 COVID-19 vaccine. Generated by immunoSEQ multiplex PCR, the TCRdb table keeps only in-frame clones and is missing some. This sample has more than 100,000 clones, with just over 90% found just once. The sample was peripheral blood, taken 28 days after the second AZD1222 dose. The receptor set was obtained from an adult who received the AZD1222 COVID-19 vaccine.

This chain uses TRBV5-4 with TRBJ2-1, with 9 bases aligning to TRBD1. The CDR3 sequence is 15 residues long. Germline V CDR1 and CDR2: SGHNT, YYREEE (reference sequence). V trimming: 4 bases; J trimming: 7 bases; junction bases outside the gene matches: 9. The CDR3 nucleotides are TGTGCCAGCAGCCTAGGGGGGACAGGGTGGAATGAGCAGTTCTTC. This translates into CASSLGGTGWNEQFF. The whole variable domain, filled in from reference TRBV5-4 and TRBJ2-1, reads ETGVTQSPTHLIKTRGQQVTLRCSSQSGHNTVSWYQQALGQGPQFIFQYYREEENGRGNFPPRFSGLQFPNYSSELNVNALELDDSALYLCASSLGGTGWNEQFFGPGTRLTVL.

The genes are TRBV18 and TRBJ2-5; D remains ambiguous. The ends were cut back, 4 bases at V and 2 bases at J, with 2 bases in the middle. The CDR3 length is 11 residues. CDR1 is KGHSH and CDR2 is LQKENI in the germline V gene. In DNA, the CDR3 is TGTGCCAGCTCACAACAAGAGACCCAGTACTTC. This sequence encodes CASSQQETQYF.

This rearrangement joins TRBV6-5 to TRBJ1-2; D remains unclear. The CDR3 contains 11 residues. Looked up from germline, CDR1 is MNHEY and CDR2 is SVGAGI. The ends were cut back, 8 bases at V and 2 bases at J, with 6 bases in the middle. DNA of the CDR3: TGTGCCAGCGGTTCGAACTATGGCTACACCTTC. Its translation is CASGSNYGYTF.

The CDR3 sequence: CASSLLGPPEGEQFF. The CDR3 DNA is TGTGCCAGCAGTCTCCTGGGACCTCCAGAGGGTGAGCAGTTCTTC. The J gene is TRBJ2-1, the V gene TRBV6-6; D could derive from TRBD1 or TRBD2 (5 bases each). Germline V CDR1 and CDR2: MNHNY, SVGAGI (reference sequence). V was trimmed by 5 bases and J by 9 bases, leaving 20 bases between them. CDR3 length equals 15 residues.

As for this clone: Other DNA sequences within the sample encode an identical CDR3. This chain links TRBV27 with TRBJ1-5; weak D call: TRBD1 (6 bases). Trimming took 3 bases from V and 6 from J, leaving 9 bases between them. Germline V CDR1 and CDR2: MNHEY, SMNVEV (reference sequence). The CDR3 has 13 amino acids. The DNA for the CDR3 is TGTGCCAGCAGTTTGGGGGGCCGTCAGCCCCAGCATTTT. Protein product: CASSLGGRQPQHF.

The chain is built from TRBV7-2 and TRBJ2-7, with TRBD2 identical over 9 bases. Germline V gives CDR1 SGHTA, CDR2 FQGNSA. The V and J ends lost 7 bases and 3 bases, in that order; junction bases with no gene match: 4. This CDR3 region has 13 residues. In DNA form, the CDR3 reads TGTGCCAGCACGTTTAGCGGGGGCTACGAGCAGTACTTC. It encodes CASTFSGGYEQYF.